One sample yielded the 26 T cell receptor beta chains listed below, sequenced in a study of blood T cell repertoires in COVID-19. Using immunoSEQ multiplex PCR, the repertoire was profiled, and TCRdb retains in-frame clones only, with some absent. Of a few hundred thousand clones in the sample, 80% to 90% were seen once. The source material was PBMCs or T cells enriched from blood (not recorded which). These receptors were collected from a man between 18 and 29 years old who had recovered from COVID-19.

The chain combines TRBV5-4 with TRBJ2-7, with TRBD1 matching 9 bases. V lost 2 bases, J lost 3 bases, and 9 bases stayed unmatched. CDR1 and CDR2 from the germline V gene are SGHNT and YYREEE (reference sequence). The CDR3 covers 16 residues. The CDR3 loop reads CASSFGTGGGIYEQYF. The CDR3 coding sequence is TGTGCCAGCAGCTTCGGTACAGGGGGCGGCATCTACGAGCAGTACTTC. Complete variable domain (other parts from reference TRBV5-4 and TRBJ2-7): ETGVTQSPTHLIKTRGQQVTLRCSSQSGHNTVSWYQQALGQGPQFIFQYYREEENGRGNFPPRFSGLQFPNYSSELNVNALELDDSALYLCASSFGTGGGIYEQYFGPGTRLTVT.

The chain employs TRBV7-9 and TRBJ2-7; the D gene is possibly TRBD1 (6 bases). The V end lost 5 bases, the J end lost 7 bases, and 15 bases lay between the germline ends. This CDR3 comprises 13 residues. The germline V gene encodes CDR1 SEHNR and CDR2 FQNEAQ (reference sequence). CDR3 DNA sequence: TGTGCCAGCAGCCCACAGGGCAAGTCGGAGCAGTACTTC. Translating it yields CASSPQGKSEQYF.

This chain joins TRBV7-7 and TRBJ2-5; a possible D gene is TRBD2 (6 bases). Trimming took off 1 base at V and 6 bases at J, with 15 bases between the two ends. CDR3 size: 15 residues. Germline V gene data show CDR1 as SSHAT and CDR2 as FNYEAQ (reference sequence). CDR3 amino acids: CASSLEVTSSQTQYF. CDR3 DNA sequence: TGTGCCAGCAGCTTAGAAGTTACTAGCTCCCAGACCCAGTACTTC.

The J gene is TRBJ1-1, the V gene TRBV19; D is possibly TRBD1 (5 bases). This CDR3 has 13 amino acids. Germline loops: CDR1 LNHDA, CDR2 SQIVND (reference sequence). Trimming took off 7 bases at V and 4 bases at J, with 13 bases between the two ends. The CDR3 sequence is CASMPRGGTEAFF. The CDR3, as DNA: TGTGCCAGTATGCCCCGGGGGGGCACTGAAGCTTTCTTT.

The CDR3, as DNA: TGTGCCAGCAGTTTGTCCGGGAATGAGCAGTTCTTC. Translating gives CASSLSGNEQFF. The chain couples TRBV12-3 or TRBV12-4 to TRBJ2-1, with no clear D. This CDR3 is built from 12 residues. Trimming shortened V by 3 bases and J by 7 bases, and 7 bases separated the two germline ends.

This clone occurred once. The chain is built from TRBV29-1 and TRBJ2-1; 10 bases match TRBD2. V was clipped by 6 bases and J by 12 bases; unmatched bases: 11. The CDR3 is 13 amino acids. Germline V gives CDR1 SQVTM, CDR2 ANQGSEA. The CDR3 spells CSVLAGENIGQFF. The DNA of the CDR3 is TGCAGCGTCCTAGCGGGAGAAAATATAGGGCAGTTCTTC.

V usage is TRBV15 and J usage is TRBJ1-2; 7 nucleotides align to TRBD1. V gave up 0 bases and J gave up 4 bases; unmatched junction bases: 5. This CDR3 is built from 15 residues. The germline V gene has CDR1 LNHNV and CDR2 YYDKDF (reference sequence). The CDR3 protein is CATSRDVGTVYGYTF. CDR3 DNA sequence: TGTGCCACCAGCAGAGATGTGGGGACAGTCTATGGCTACACCTTC.

This sequence joins TRBV6-2 or TRBV6-3 and TRBJ2-1; D ambiguous. CDR3 length: 13 amino acids. The germline V gene has CDR1 MNHEY and CDR2 SVGEGT. The V and J ends lost 2 bases and 4 bases respectively, with 6 bases between them. The CDR3 spells CASSYTLYNEQFF. The CDR3 DNA reads TGTGCCAGCAGTTACACACTATACAATGAGCAGTTCTTC.

The J gene is TRBJ2-5, the V gene TRBV6-5; 10 positions agree with TRBD2. CDR1 is MNHEY and CDR2 is SVGAGI in the germline V gene. This CDR3 has 15 residues. V shed 1 base, J shed 3 bases, and the junction held 2 bases outside the gene matches. CDR3 nucleotides: TGTGCCAGCAGTTACTTTCTAGCGGGAGAAGAGACCCAGTACTTC. Protein product: CASSYFLAGEETQYF.

The chain joins TRBV7-6 to TRBJ2-1; unclear D gene. The CDR3 has 15 amino acids. V was shortened by 5 bases and J by 4 bases, with 15 bases between the two germline ends. Germline V CDR1 and CDR2: SGHVS, FNYEAQ. CDR3 coding DNA: TGTGCCAGCAGCCCTTCCCCGACTTTATACAATGAGCAGTTCTTC. Translated: CASSPSPTLYNEQFF.

The chain joins TRBV15 to TRBJ2-7; D not resolved. V dropped 0 bases and J dropped 0 bases, with 9 bases sitting between them. In germline, CDR1 is LNHNV, CDR2 YYDKDF (reference sequence). The CDR3 spans 15 residues. CDR3 bases: TGTGCCACCAGCAGAGATTCCGGTAGCTCCTACGAGCAGTACTTC. The encoded protein is CATSRDSGSSYEQYF. Full variable domain (rest looked up from reference TRBV15 and TRBJ2-7): DAMVIQNPRYQVTQFGKPVTLSCSQTLNHNVMYWYQQKSSQAPKLLFHYYDKDFNNEADTPDNFQSRRPNTSFCFLDIRSPGLGDTAMYLCATSRDSGSSYEQYFGPGTRLTVT.

This clone has just one count. The chain has TRBV5-1 and TRBJ2-5, with a weak D call TRBD1 (5 bases). CDR1 is SGHRS, CDR2 YFSETQ, per germline. The V end was cut by 2 bases, the J end by 1 base, with 18 bases between. The CDR3 covers 17 residues. The chain's CDR3 is CASSLTLDSLGQETQYF. CDR3 in DNA: TGCGCCAGCAGCTTAACATTAGACAGCCTTGGCCAAGAGACCCAGTACTTC.

This chain's CDR3 is CASSRGGKEQPQHF. CDR3 nucleotide sequence: TGCGCCAGCAGTCGAGGGGGAAAGGAACAGCCCCAGCATTTT. The chain joins TRBV5-1 to TRBJ1-5, with a weak D call TRBD1 (6 bases). CDR3 size: 14 residues. Germline CDR1 SGHRS, CDR2 YFSETQ. Trimming shortened V by 5 bases and J by 7 bases, and 16 bases separated the two germline ends.

The V and J genes are TRBV5-1 and TRBJ1-1; TRBD1 matches 7 bases. Germline loops: CDR1 SGHRS, CDR2 YFSETQ. The ends lost 1 base at V and 4 bases at J; junction bases unmatched: 4. This CDR3 comprises 14 residues. CDR3 amino acids: CASSLSSGGTEAFF. DNA of the CDR3: TGCGCCAGCAGCTTGAGCTCAGGGGGCACTGAAGCTTTCTTT.

The gene calls are TRBV28 and TRBJ1-5; 9 nucleotides align to TRBD1. Germline values: CDR1 MDHEN, CDR2 SYDVKM. The CDR3 runs to 18 residues. The junction had 10 bases not matched to a gene; V was cut back by 1 base and J by 3 bases. In DNA, the CDR3 is TGTGCCAGCAGTTTATACCCGGGAGGGACAGGGAACAATCAGCCCCAGCATTTT. This sequence encodes CASSLYPGGTGNNQPQHF.

This rearrangement joins TRBV4-1 to TRBJ1-5; D is uncertain. Per germline, CDR1 MGHRA and CDR2 YSYEKL. The germline V and J ends were trimmed by 0 bases and 0 bases, with 6 bases remaining between them. This CDR3 spans 15 amino acids. CDR3 protein: CASSQEQISNQPQHF. In DNA form, the CDR3 reads TGCGCCAGCAGCCAAGAACAGATTAGCAATCAGCCCCAGCATTTT.

The chain has TRBV19 and TRBJ2-3; a weak D match, TRBD1 (5 bases). The CDR3 contains 14 residues. V lost 3 bases, J lost 2 bases, and 9 bases lay in between. Germline lookup yields CDR1 LNHDA and CDR2 SQIVND (reference sequence). The CDR3 is CASSMGRATDTQYF. CDR3 in DNA: TGTGCCAGTAGTATGGGCAGGGCCACAGATACGCAGTATTTT.

This chain joins TRBV7-8 and TRBJ1-6; a weak D match, TRBD1 (5 bases). V lost 1 base, J lost 0 bases, and 10 bases lay in between. This CDR3 has 17 residues. Germline CDR1 reads SGHVS; CDR2 reads FQNEAQ. CDR3 nucleotide sequence: TGTGCCAGCAGCTTAGTTGGGGGGAGCTCCTATAATTCACCCCTCCACTTT. Protein sequence: CASSLVGGSSYNSPLHF.

The CDR3 nucleotides are TGTGCCAGCACTGGTAGCAACGAAGCGCAGTATTTT. This encodes CASTGSNEAQYF. The chain links TRBV2 to TRBJ2-3, with D uncertain. Germline CDR1 is SNHLY and CDR2 is FYNNEI. There are 12 residues in the CDR3. Trimming cost V 7 bases and J 10 bases, with 15 bases left between them.

This clone appeared once. DNA for the CDR3: TGTGCCAGCATGCAGGGGGTCGCCGGGGAGCTGTTTTTT. Protein sequence: CASMQGVAGELFF. V and J are TRBV2 and TRBJ2-2; 7 bases fit TRBD1. Germline V gives CDR1 SNHLY, CDR2 FYNNEI. The CDR3 is 13 residues long. J gave up 6 bases and V 7 bases, and 5 bases lay outside the gene matches.

This chain connects TRBV7-9 to TRBJ1-1; D uncertain. Trimming pared 4 bases from V and 1 base from J, leaving 7 bases between. Germline lookup yields CDR1 SEHNR and CDR2 FQNEAQ (reference sequence). There are 13 residues in the CDR3. CDR3 residues: CASSSEANTEAFF. CDR3 nucleotide sequence: TGTGCCAGCAGCTCAGAGGCGAACACTGAAGCTTTCTTT.

The chain combines TRBV5-1 with TRBJ1-1; D possibly corresponds to TRBD1 (5 bases). Deletions cut 3 bases from V and 10 bases from J, with 19 bases between. Germline lookup yields CDR1 SGHRS and CDR2 YFSETQ. CDR3 length equals 14 residues. The CDR3 here is CASSSGGQGRAAFF. The CDR3 DNA is TGCGCCAGCAGCTCTGGCGGTCAGGGAAGGGCAGCTTTCTTT.

The V call is TRBV9, the J call TRBJ2-2, with D perhaps assigned TRBD1 or TRBD2 (9 bases each). The germline V gene has CDR1 SGDLS and CDR2 YYNGEE. The CDR3 length is 23 residues. V was pared by 0 bases and J by 3 bases, with 33 bases between. The CDR3 coding sequence is TGTGCCAGCAGCGTAGCTCCGGGACAGGGTTTAGGGATGCTAGCGGGGTACACCGGGGAGCTGTTTTTT. This codes for CASSVAPGQGLGMLAGYTGELFF.

This clone was observed once. The chain couples TRBV28 to TRBJ2-1, with a tentative D call TRBD2 (5 bases). The ends were cut back, 8 bases at V and 4 bases at J, with 9 bases in the middle. Germline-derived CDR1 and CDR2 are MDHEN and SYDVKM. The CDR3 length is 12 residues. The CDR3 DNA reads as TGTGCCAGCGCGGACTCTTACAATGAGCAGTTCTTC. As protein: CASADSYNEQFF.

The chain has TRBV3-1 (or the pseudogene TRBV3-2) and TRBJ2-3; 9 bases align to TRBD2. The trim removed 0 bases at V and 12 bases at J, leaving 10 bases unmatched. Germline loops: CDR1 LGHDT, CDR2 YNNKEL (reference sequence). The CDR3 sequence is 15 residues long. The CDR3 is CASSQDHFKRGAQYF. Here the CDR3 DNA reads TGTGCCAGCAGCCAAGATCACTTTAAGCGGGGGGCACAGTATTTT.

About this clone: An end of the junction differs from the germline gene, which may be a read error. The chain uses TRBV6-5 and TRBJ1-6; maybe TRBD1 (5 bases). Germline V gives CDR1 MNHEY, CDR2 SVGAGI. CDR3 length equals 13 residues. The CDR3 protein is CASSSREYSPLRF. The CDR3 DNA follows: TGTGCCAGCAGTTCCAGGGAATACTCACCCCTCCGCTTT.